This T cell receptor beta chain was captured by sequencing in a study of graft-versus-host responses after intestinal transplantation. Points on this clone: One base away lies a much larger clone, so this may be a sequencing read error.

The CDR3 sequence is 14 residues long. V trimming: 1 base; J trimming: 2 bases; junction bases outside the gene matches: 2. In germline, CDR1 is MGHRA, CDR2 YSYEKL. The authors plated roughly 200,000 CFSE-labeled responder cells with roughly 200,000 irradiated, violet-dye-labeled stimulator cells. Points from the study as a whole: Recipient bone marrow held GvH clones, some seen earlier in ileum or blood.

Using immunoSEQ multiplex PCR, the repertoire was profiled, and TCRdb retains in-frame clones only, with some absent. The data hold roughly 14,000 clones, with roughly 33% observed a single time. The J gene is TRBJ2-7, the V gene TRBV4-1, with 7 bases lining up with TRBD1. The clonotype comes from a human patient who received an intestinal transplant. Specimen: alloreactive CD8+ T cells from a mixed lymphocyte reaction culture, collected before intestinal transplant. Subset: CFSE-low proliferating T cells sorted from roughly six-day pre-transplant mixed lymphocyte reaction (GvH or HvG direction). CDR3 sequence: CASSQGQGAYEQYF. In DNA, the CDR3 is TGCGCCAGCAGCCAAGGGCAGGGGGCCTACGAGCAGTACTTC.